The 19 T cell receptor beta chains presented below share a single source sample, sequenced in a study of Graves' ophthalmopathy and Graves' hyperthyroidism. Scientists amplified the TCR beta CDR3 regions from RNA transcripts. A first-round RT-PCR used HTBI primers, followed by a second-round multiplex PCR. TCRdb redid the calling of the multiplex PCR reads with MiXCR, one entry per CDR3 protein. In the table there are 660,000 or so distinct CDR3 sequences, 35% to 45% of which are singletons. The sample consisted of peripheral blood. The origin of the receptors is an adult man with Graves' ophthalmopathy.

This clonotype was picked up many times. The chain employs TRBV29-1 and TRBJ1-2; maybe TRBD1 (6 bases). The CDR3 extends over 13 amino acids. The V end lost 5 bases, the J end lost 4 bases, and 14 bases lay between the germline ends. In germline, CDR1 is SQVTM, CDR2 ANQGSEA. Written as DNA, the CDR3 is TGCAGCGTTATAATACAGGGAGGCTATGGCTACACCTTC. Protein product: CSVIIQGGYGYTF.

This clonotype was detected ten times or more. The chain joins TRBV7-8 to TRBJ1-2; possible D gene TRBD1, 6 bases. Trimming took 11 bases from V and 6 from J, leaving 19 bases between them. CDR1 is SGHVS and CDR2 is FQNEAQ in the germline V gene. The CDR3 sequence is 13 residues long. CDR3 bases: TGTGCCGGAAGGACAGCGGACAGCAATGGCTACACCTTC. This translates into CAGRTADSNGYTF.

Note on this clonotype: At one boundary the junction diverges from the germline segment, which might be a read error. The chain couples TRBV10-3 to TRBJ1-2; D is uncertain. The V gene's germline CDR1 is ENHRY and CDR2 SYGVKD. The CDR3 is made up of 13 amino acids. The CDR3 is CASSYGSRAGYTF. CDR3 coding DNA: TGTGCCAGCAGTTACGGTTCCCGGGCGGGCTACACCTTC.

The chain employs TRBV19 and TRBJ1-1, with D perhaps TRBD1 (6 bases). The CDR3 consists of 16 residues. Germline V gene sequence: CDR1 LNHDA, CDR2 SQIVND (reference sequence). Trimming left V 3 bases short and J 4 bases short, with 18 bases between. CDR3 nucleotides: TGTGCCAGTAGTATGAGGGACAACGCCGGGGCCACTGAAGCTTTCTTT. Protein product: CASSMRDNAGATEAFF. The full variable domain, its missing parts supplied by reference TRBV19 and TRBJ1-1, is DGGITQSPKYLFRKEGQNVTLSCEQNLNHDAMYWYRQDPGQGLRLIYYSQIVNDFQKGDIAEGYSVSREKKESFPLTVTSAQKNPTAFYLCASSMRDNAGATEAFFGQGTRLTVV.

Comment on this clonotype: One junction end does not reproduce the germline sequence, and a read error may be involved. The chain is built from TRBV7-7 and TRBJ2-6, with D perhaps TRBD1 or TRBD2 (5 bases each). Germline-derived CDR1 and CDR2 are SSHAT and FNYEAQ (reference sequence). The CDR3 consists of 15 residues. CDR3 in amino acids: CASSLGTLRANVLTF. As DNA, the CDR3 is TGTGCTAGCAGCTTAGGGACCCTTAGGGCCAACGTCCTGACTTTC.

V and J are TRBV10-3 and TRBJ1-1; 8 nucleotides align to TRBD1. The J segment lost 1 base and the V segment lost 5 bases, leaving 3 bases of the junction unmatched. The CDR3 length is 14 residues. CDR1 and CDR2 from the germline V gene are ENHRY and SYGVKD. Written as DNA, the CDR3 is TGTGCCATCAGTACGGGACAGGCGAACACTGAAGCTTTCTTT. Amino acid sequence: CAISTGQANTEAFF.

This clonotype was recorded a few times. The rearrangement joins TRBV9 to TRBJ2-5; 8 bases match TRBD1. The ends lost 1 base at V and 1 base at J; junction bases unmatched: 3. Germline CDR1 and CDR2: SGDLS and YYNGEE. CDR3 size: 15 residues. The CDR3 coding sequence is TGTGCCAGCAGCGTATCGGGACAGGCCCAAGAGACCCAGTACTTC. Its protein product is CASSVSGQAQETQYF.

About this clonotype: No conserved phenylalanine or tryptophan ends this CDR3, so it is likely a read error. The limits of the CDR3 on the DNA are not certain, so only TCRdb's listed CDR3 is given. The J gene is TRBJ1-1, the V gene TRBV10-3; the table's TRBD1 call for D was not verified on the DNA. Counting both end residues, the CDR3 totals 16 amino acids. Germline V gene sequence: CDR1 ENHRY, CDR2 SYGVKD. The chain's CDR3 is CASSAEGQAPLGETLS.

The chain employs TRBV10-3 and TRBJ2-7; D is unresolved. Germline-derived CDR1 and CDR2 are ENHRY and SYGVKD. The germline V and J ends were trimmed by 0 bases and 0 bases, with 6 bases remaining between them. The length of the CDR3 is 14 residues. The CDR3 spells CAISESVHSYEQYF. Here the CDR3 DNA reads TGTGCCATCAGTGAGTCGGTCCACTCCTACGAGCAGTACTTC.

The V and J genes are TRBV12-3 or TRBV12-4 and TRBJ1-6; the match to TRBD1 covers 7 bases. This CDR3 is 16 amino acids long. With 6 bases clipped from V and 0 bases from J, the junction kept 5 bases outside the gene matches. CDR3 in amino acids: CASRLQGISYNSPLHF. CDR3 bases: TGTGCCAGCAGGCTACAGGGGATCTCCTATAATTCACCCCTCCACTTT.

This clonotype was counted ten times or more. The rearrangement joins TRBV25-1 to TRBJ2-5, with 7 bases fitting TRBD1. The germline CDR1 and CDR2 sequences are MGHDK and SYGVNS. This CDR3 spans 15 amino acids. V was clipped by 2 bases and J by 5 bases; unmatched bases: 8. CDR3 sequence reads: CASSERQGSRETQYF. CDR3 sequence (DNA): TGTGCCAGCAGTGAACGACAGGGCTCGAGGGAGACCCAGTACTTC.

V gene TRBV29-1 combines with J gene TRBJ2-7, with D tentatively TRBD1 (6 bases). Per the germline V gene, CDR1 is SQVTM and CDR2 is ANQGSEA. Deletions cut 4 bases from V and 4 bases from J, with 11 bases between. The CDR3 spans 12 residues. The CDR3 reads CSVGGGKYEQYF. For the CDR3, the DNA is TGCAGCGTTGGAGGGGGTAAATACGAGCAGTACTTC.

Concerning this clonotype: One base away lies a much larger clone, so this may be a sequencing read error. The DNA is left out, because the CDR3 cannot be placed on it with certainty; the CDR3 is given as TCRdb lists it. The chain couples TRBV5-1 to TRBJ1-2; the table's D gene call, TRBD1, was not cross checked with the DNA. Including both end residues, the CDR3 is 13 amino acids long. Germline V lookup: CDR1 SGHRS, CDR2 YFSETQ. This CDR3 is CASSYRGRYGCTF.

This clonotype occurred many times. The V gene is TRBV7-8, the J gene TRBJ2-2; D is undetermined. The CDR3 runs to 14 residues. The germline CDR1 and CDR2 sequences are SGHVS and FQNEAQ. V lost 6 bases, J lost 5 bases, and 13 bases lay in between. Written as DNA, the CDR3 is TGTGCCAGCAGGCCATACAGTAGGACCGGGGAGCTGTTTTTT. This encodes CASRPYSRTGELFF.

This clonotype was recorded many times. The chain uses TRBV5-1 and TRBJ2-5; 7 bases fit TRBD2. Germline-derived CDR1 and CDR2 are SGHRS and YFSETQ. V lost 3 bases and J lost 3; bases outside the gene matches: 5. This CDR3 region has 14 residues. CDR3 DNA sequence: TGCGCCAGCAGCTCCCGGGAGGTAGAAGAGACCCAGTACTTC. Its translation is CASSSREVEETQYF. Full variable domain (outside the CDR3, taken from reference TRBV5-1 and TRBJ2-5): KAGVTQTPRYLIKTRGQQVTLSCSPISGHRSVSWYQQTPGQGLQFLFEYFSETQRNKGNFPGRFSGRQFSNSRSEMNVSTLELGDSALYLCASSSREVEETQYFGPGTRLLVL.

About this clonotype: A much larger clone sits a single nucleotide away, making a read error possible. The V and J genes are TRBV4-2 and TRBJ1-1; possibly TRBD1 for D (5 bases). CDR1 is LGHNA, CDR2 YNFKEQ, per germline. There are 14 residues in the CDR3. The ends were cut back, 5 bases at V and 4 bases at J, with 14 bases in the middle. CDR3: CASSKGLPSTEAFF. DNA for the CDR3: TGTGCCAGCAGCAAGGGACTTCCTAGCACTGAAGCTTTCTTT.

This clonotype was found once. CDR3 residues: CASSQQGLGNTF. As DNA, the CDR3 is TGTGCCAGCAGCCAACAGGGACTTGGAAACACCTTC. The rearrangement uses TRBV7-8 and TRBJ1-2, with D perhaps matching TRBD1 (6 bases). The CDR3 runs to 12 residues. V lost 5 bases and J 12 bases, leaving 16 bases between the germline ends. Germline V gene data show CDR1 as SGHVS and CDR2 as FQNEAQ.

The chain combines TRBV5-1 with TRBJ1-1; 9 bases fit TRBD1. The germline gives CDR1 SGHRS, CDR2 YFSETQ. This CDR3 spans 14 amino acids. With 5 bases clipped from V and 4 bases from J, the junction kept 6 bases outside the gene matches. The CDR3 sequence is CASSSGQGTTEAFF. The CDR3 DNA reads as TGCGCCAGCAGTTCCGGACAGGGGACCACTGAAGCTTTCTTT.

This clonotype has a count of ten or more. J is TRBJ2-7 and V is TRBV5-6, with 11 bases lining up with TRBD1. CDR3 size: 15 residues. V lost 5 bases and J lost 5; bases outside the gene matches: 9. CDR1 and CDR2 (germline): SGHDT, YYEEEE. CDR3 nucleotide sequence: TGTGCCAGCAGTACTGGACAGGGGGCCTACAACGAGCAGTACTTC. This translates into CASSTGQGAYNEQYF.